This TCR beta chain was found in a study of shared clonotypes between healthy human individuals. Study-wide results and caveats: Donor scarcity curtailed the genetic and exposure-history diversity represented herein.

Assay used: immunoSEQ multiplex PCR; TCRdb lists only in-frame clones, some missing. The sample holds over 2 million clones, over 85% seen once. Memory CD4+ cells were the fraction left after CD45RA+ naive selection. The CDR3 length is 14 residues. Germline values: CDR1 SGHRS, CDR2 YFSETQ. V lost 4 bases to trimming and J lost 8 bases, with 18 bases between them. A word on this clone: The target antigen is unknown.

This chain connects TRBV5-1 to TRBJ1-2; the D is unclear. The sequence was obtained from a young man in good health. Sequenced sample: naive CD4+ T cells sorted from blood. Subset denoted: CD45RA+ positively selected. The CDR3, as DNA: TGCGCCAGCAGCCCTATCGGCGGCCTAATGGGCTACACCTTC. Translation: CASSPIGGLMGYTF.